This T cell receptor (beta chain) derives from a study of T cell repertoires in cytomegalovirus infection. On the study more broadly: Public TCR beta signatures were indicative of both CMV infection and a matching HLA type.

This clonotype occurred a few times. Its antigen is not known. Study observations and caveats: Cumulative public TCR beta family frequency identified carriers of CMV plus the relevant HLA. Clonotypes of TCR beta that were HLA-C-restricted and CMV-specific dominated the ex vivo response.

TCRdb itself ran the reads through MiXCR, one entry per CDR3 protein. The sample carries about 180,000 distinct CDR3 sequences, about 15% recorded once. Germline V CDR1 and CDR2: SGHRS, YFSETQ. Germline trimming cut 3 bases from V and 6 bases from J; bases unmatched to any gene: 11. The CDR3 consists of 16 residues. The sequenced sample was PBMCs. This receptor was taken from a human donor in good health (CMV status not recorded). Some clones in this sample may be carry-over from other donors' samples. V gene TRBV5-1 combines with J gene TRBJ2-2; 7 nucleotides line up with TRBD1. The CDR3 DNA is TGCGCCAGCAGCTCACTTACGACAGGGTGGCCCGGGGAGCTGTTTTTT. This codes for CASSSLTTGWPGELFF.